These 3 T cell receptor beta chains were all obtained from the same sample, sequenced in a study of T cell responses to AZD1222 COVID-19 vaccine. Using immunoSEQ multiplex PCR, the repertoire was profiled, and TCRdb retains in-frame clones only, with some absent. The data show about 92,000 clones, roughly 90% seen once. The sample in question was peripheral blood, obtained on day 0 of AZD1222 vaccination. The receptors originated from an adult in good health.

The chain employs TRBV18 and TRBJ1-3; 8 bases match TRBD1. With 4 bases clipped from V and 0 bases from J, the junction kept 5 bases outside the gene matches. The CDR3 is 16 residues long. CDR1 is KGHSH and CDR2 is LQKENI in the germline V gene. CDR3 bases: TGTGCCAGCTCACGCGGACAGGGTTTCTCTGGAAACACCATATATTTT. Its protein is CASSRGQGFSGNTIYF.

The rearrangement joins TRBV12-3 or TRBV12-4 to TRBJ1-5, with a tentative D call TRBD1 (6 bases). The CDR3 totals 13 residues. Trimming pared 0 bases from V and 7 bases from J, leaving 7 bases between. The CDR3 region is CASSLAQGQPQHF. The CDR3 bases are TGTGCCAGCAGTTTAGCGCAGGGGCAGCCCCAGCATTTT.

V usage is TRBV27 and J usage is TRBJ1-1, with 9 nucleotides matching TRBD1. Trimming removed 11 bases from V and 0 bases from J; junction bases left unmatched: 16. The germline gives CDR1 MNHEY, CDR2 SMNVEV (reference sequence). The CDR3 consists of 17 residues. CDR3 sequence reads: CAVRPGTGYVLNTEAFF. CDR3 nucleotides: TGTGCCGTAAGGCCCGGGACAGGGTATGTTCTGAACACTGAAGCTTTCTTT.